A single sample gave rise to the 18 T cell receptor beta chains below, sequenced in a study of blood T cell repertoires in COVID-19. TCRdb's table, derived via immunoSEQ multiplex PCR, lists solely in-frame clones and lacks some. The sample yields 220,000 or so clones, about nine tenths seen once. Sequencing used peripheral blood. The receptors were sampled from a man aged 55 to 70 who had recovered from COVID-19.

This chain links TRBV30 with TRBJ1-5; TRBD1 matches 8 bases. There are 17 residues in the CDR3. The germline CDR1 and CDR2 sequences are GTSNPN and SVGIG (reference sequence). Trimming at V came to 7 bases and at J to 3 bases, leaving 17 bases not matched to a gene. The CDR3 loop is CAFSSRAGTGHNQPQHF. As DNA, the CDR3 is TGTGCCTTCTCCTCACGAGCCGGGACAGGACACAATCAGCCCCAGCATTTT.

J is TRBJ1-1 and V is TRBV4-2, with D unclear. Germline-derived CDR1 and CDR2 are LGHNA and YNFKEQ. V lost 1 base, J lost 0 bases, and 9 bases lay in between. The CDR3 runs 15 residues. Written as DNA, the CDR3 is TGTGCCAGCAGCCAAGTAGATAGAATGAACACTGAAGCTTTCTTT. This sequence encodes CASSQVDRMNTEAFF.

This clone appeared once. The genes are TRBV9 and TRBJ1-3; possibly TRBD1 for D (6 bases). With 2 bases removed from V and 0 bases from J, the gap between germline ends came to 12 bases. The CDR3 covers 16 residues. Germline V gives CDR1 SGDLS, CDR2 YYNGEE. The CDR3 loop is CASSVRQESSGNTIYF. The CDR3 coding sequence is TGTGCCAGCAGCGTCCGACAGGAGAGCTCTGGAAACACCATATATTTT.

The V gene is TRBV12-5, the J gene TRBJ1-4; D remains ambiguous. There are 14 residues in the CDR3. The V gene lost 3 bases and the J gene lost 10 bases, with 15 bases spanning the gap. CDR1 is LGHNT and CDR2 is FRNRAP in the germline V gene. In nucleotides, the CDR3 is TGTGCTAGTGGTTTTTACGGTGCGGTTGCAAAACTGTTTTTT. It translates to CASGFYGAVAKLFF.

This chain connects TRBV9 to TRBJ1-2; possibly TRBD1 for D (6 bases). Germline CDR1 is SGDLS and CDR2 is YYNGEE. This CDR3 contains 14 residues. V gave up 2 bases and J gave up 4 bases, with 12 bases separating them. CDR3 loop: CASSVITGTYGYTF. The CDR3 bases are TGTGCCAGCAGCGTCATAACAGGGACCTATGGCTACACCTTC.

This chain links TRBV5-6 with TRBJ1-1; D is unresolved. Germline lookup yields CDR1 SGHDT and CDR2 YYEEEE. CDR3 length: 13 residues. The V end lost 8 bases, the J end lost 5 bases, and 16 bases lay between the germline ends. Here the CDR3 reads CASWTITGTEAFF. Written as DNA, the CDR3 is TGTGCCAGTTGGACCATTACGGGAACTGAAGCTTTCTTT.

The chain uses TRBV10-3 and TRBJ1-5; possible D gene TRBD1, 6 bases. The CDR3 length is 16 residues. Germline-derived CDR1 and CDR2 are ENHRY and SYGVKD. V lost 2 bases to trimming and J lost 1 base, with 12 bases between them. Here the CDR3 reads CAISEQGGASNQPQHF. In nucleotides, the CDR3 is TGTGCCATCAGTGAGCAAGGGGGGGCGAGCAATCAGCCCCAGCATTTT.

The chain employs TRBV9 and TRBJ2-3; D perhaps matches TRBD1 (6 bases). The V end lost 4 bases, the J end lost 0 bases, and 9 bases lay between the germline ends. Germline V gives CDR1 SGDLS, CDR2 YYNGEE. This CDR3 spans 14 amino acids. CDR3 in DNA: TGTGCCAGCAGCTACAGGGAGAGCACAGATACGCAGTATTTT. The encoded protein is CASSYRESTDTQYF.

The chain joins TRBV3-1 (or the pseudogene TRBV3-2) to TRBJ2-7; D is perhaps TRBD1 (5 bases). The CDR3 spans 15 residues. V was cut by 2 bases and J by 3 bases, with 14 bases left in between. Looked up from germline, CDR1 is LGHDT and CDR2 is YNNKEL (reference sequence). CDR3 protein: CASSQRLQGYYEQYF. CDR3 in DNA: TGTGCCAGCAGCCAACGTCTTCAGGGCTACTACGAGCAGTACTTC.

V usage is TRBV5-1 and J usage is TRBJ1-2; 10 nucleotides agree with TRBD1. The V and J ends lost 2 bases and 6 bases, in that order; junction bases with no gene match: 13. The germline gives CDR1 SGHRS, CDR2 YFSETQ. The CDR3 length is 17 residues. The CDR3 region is CASSLGVTGTGVDGYTF. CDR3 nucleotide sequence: TGCGCCAGCAGCTTAGGAGTAACAGGGACAGGGGTTGATGGCTACACCTTC. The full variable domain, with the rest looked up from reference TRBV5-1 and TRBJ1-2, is KAGVTQTPRYLIKTRGQQVTLSCSPISGHRSVSWYQQTPGQGLQFLFEYFSETQRNKGNFPGRFSGRQFSNSRSEMNVSTLELGDSALYLCASSLGVTGTGVDGYTFGSGTRLTVV.

DNA of the CDR3: TGCGCCAGCAGCAGGACAAGTTCGGACACTGAAGCTTTCTTT. It is translated as CASSRTSSDTEAFF. This chain links TRBV5-1 with TRBJ1-1; maybe TRBD1 (5 bases). Between the trimmed V and J ends, which lost 4 bases and 3 bases, there was a span of 13 bases. CDR3 length: 14 amino acids. Germline V gene lookup returns CDR1 SGHRS and CDR2 YFSETQ.

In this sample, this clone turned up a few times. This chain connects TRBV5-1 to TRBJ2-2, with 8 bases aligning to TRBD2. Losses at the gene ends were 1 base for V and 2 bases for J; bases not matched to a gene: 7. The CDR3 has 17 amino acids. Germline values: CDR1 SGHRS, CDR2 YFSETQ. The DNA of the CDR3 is TGCGCCAGCAGCTTGTGGGCTCTAGCGGGCAACACCGGGGAGCTGTTTTTT. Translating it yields CASSLWALAGNTGELFF.

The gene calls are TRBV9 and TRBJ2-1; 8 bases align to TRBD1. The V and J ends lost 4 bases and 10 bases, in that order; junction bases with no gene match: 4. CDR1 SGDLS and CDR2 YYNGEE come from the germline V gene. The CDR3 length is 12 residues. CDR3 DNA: TGTGCCAGCAGCCTCAGGGGGCGAGAGCAGTTCTTC. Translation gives CASSLRGREQFF.

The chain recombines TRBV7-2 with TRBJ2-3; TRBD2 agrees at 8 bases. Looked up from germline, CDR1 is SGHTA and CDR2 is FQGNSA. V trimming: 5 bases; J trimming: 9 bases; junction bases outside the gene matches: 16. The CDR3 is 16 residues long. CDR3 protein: CASSPTSGVERLTQYF. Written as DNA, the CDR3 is TGTGCCAGCAGCCCAACTAGCGGAGTGGAACGATTGACGCAGTATTTT.

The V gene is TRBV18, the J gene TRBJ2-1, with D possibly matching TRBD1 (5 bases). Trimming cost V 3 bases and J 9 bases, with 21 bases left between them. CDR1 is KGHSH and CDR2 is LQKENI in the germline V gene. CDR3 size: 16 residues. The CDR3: CASSPSRSVRASEQFF. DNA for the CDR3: TGTGCCAGCTCACCCTCACGTTCGGTCAGGGCAAGTGAGCAGTTCTTC.

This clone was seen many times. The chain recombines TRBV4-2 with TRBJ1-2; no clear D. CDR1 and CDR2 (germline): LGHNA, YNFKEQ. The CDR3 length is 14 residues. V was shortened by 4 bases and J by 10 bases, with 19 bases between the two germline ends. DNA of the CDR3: TGTGCCAGCAGCCCCCACCGGGAGAGAGATCCCTACACCTTC. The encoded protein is CASSPHRERDPYTF.

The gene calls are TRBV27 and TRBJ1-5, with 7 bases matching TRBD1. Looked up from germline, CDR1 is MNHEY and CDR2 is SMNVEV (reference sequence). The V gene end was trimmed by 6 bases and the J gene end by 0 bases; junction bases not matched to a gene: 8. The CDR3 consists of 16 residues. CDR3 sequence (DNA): TGTGCCAGCAGCCGACAGGGTCCATATAGCAATCAGCCCCAGCATTTT. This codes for CASSRQGPYSNQPQHF.

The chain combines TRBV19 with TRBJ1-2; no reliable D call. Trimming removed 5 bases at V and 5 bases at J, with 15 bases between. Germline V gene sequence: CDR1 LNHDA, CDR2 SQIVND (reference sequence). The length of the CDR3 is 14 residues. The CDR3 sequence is CASSLEERRYGYTF. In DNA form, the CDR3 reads TGTGCCAGTAGTTTGGAGGAGCGACGGTATGGCTACACCTTC.